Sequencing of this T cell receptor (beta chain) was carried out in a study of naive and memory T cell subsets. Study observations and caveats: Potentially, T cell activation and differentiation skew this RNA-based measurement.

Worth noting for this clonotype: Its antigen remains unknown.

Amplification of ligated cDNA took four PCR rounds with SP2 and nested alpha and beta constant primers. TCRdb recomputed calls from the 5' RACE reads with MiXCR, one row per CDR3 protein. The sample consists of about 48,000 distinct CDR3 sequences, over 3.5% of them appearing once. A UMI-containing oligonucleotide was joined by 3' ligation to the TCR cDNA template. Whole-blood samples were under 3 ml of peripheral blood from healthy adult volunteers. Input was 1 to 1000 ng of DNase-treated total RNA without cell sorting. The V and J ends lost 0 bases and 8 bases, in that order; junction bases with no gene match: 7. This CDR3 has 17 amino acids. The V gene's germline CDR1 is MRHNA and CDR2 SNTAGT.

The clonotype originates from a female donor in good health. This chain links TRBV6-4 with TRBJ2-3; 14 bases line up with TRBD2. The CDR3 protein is CASSDSVTSGRAGTQYF. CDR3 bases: TGTGCCAGCAGTGACTCCGTGACTAGCGGGAGGGCCGGTACGCAGTATTTT.